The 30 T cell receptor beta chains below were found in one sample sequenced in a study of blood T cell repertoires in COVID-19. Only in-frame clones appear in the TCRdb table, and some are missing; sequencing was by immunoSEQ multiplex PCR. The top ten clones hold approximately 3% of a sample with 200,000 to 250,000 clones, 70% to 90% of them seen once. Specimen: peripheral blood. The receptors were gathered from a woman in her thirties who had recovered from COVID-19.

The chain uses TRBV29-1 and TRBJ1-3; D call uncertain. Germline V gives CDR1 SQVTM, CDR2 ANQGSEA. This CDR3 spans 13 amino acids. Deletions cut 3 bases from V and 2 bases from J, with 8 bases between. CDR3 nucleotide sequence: TGCAGCGTTGAGACCGGGGCTGGAAACACCATATATTTT. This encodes CSVETGAGNTIYF.

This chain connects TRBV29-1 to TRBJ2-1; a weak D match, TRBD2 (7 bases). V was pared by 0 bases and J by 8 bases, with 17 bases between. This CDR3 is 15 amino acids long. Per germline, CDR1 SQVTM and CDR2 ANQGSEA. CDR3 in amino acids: CSVEDRFGEGDEQFF. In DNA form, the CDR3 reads TGCAGCGTTGAAGATAGGTTTGGGGAGGGGGATGAGCAGTTCTTC.

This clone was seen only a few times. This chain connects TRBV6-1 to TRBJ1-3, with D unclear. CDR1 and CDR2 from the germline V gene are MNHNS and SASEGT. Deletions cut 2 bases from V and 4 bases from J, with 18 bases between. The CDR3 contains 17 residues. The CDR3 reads CASSELGSVTSGNTIYF. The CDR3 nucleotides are TGTGCCAGCAGTGAACTAGGCAGCGTGACCTCCGGAAACACCATATATTTT.

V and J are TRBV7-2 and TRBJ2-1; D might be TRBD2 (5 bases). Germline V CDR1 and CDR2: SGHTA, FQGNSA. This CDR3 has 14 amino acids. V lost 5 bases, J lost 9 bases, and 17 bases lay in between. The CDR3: CASSLSGPSGEQFF. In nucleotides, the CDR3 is TGTGCCAGCAGCCTCAGCGGACCGTCGGGTGAGCAGTTCTTC.

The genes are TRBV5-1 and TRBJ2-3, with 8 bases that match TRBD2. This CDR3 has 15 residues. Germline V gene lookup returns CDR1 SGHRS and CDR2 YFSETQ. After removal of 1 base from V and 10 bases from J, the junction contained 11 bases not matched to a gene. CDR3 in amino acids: CASSLFPAGGTAQYF. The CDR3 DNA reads TGCGCCAGCAGCTTGTTTCCCGCGGGGGGAACGGCGCAGTATTTT.

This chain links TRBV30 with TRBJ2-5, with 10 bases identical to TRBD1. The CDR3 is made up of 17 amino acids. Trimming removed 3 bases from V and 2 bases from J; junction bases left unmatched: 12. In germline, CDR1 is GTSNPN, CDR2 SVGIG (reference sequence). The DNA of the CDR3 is TGTGCCTGGAGCGCCGGACAGGGGGTCGTTGGGCAAGAGACCCAGTACTTC. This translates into CAWSAGQGVVGQETQYF. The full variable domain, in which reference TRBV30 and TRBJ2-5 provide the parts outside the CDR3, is SQTIHQWPATLVQPVGSPLSLECTVEGTSNPNLYWYRQAAGRGLQLLFYSVGIGQISSEVPQNLSASRPQDRQFILSSKKLLLSDSGFYLCAWSAGQGVVGQETQYFGPGTRLLVL.

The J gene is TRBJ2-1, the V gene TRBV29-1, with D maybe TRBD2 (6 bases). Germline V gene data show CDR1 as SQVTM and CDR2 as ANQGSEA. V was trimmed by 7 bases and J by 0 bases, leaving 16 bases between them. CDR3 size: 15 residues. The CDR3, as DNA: TGCAGCGCGTATGGAGGGGATCTCTCCTACAATGAGCAGTTCTTC. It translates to CSAYGGDLSYNEQFF.

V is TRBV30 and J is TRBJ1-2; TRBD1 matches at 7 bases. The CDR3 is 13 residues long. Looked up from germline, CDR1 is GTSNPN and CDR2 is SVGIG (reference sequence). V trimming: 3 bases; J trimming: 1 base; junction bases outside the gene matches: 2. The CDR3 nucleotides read TGTGCCTGGAGAGGACAGGATAACTATGGCTACACCTTC. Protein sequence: CAWRGQDNYGYTF. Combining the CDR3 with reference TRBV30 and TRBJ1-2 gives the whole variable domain SQTIHQWPATLVQPVGSPLSLECTVEGTSNPNLYWYRQAAGRGLQLLFYSVGIGQISSEVPQNLSASRPQDRQFILSSKKLLLSDSGFYLCAWRGQDNYGYTFGSGTRLTVV.

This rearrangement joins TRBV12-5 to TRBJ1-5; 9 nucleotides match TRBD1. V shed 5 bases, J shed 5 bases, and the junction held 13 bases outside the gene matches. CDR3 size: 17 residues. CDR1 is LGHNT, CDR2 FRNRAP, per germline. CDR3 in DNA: TGTGCTAGTGGTATAGGACAGGGGAGGAGAGACGATCAGCCCCAGCATTTT. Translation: CASGIGQGRRDDQPQHF.

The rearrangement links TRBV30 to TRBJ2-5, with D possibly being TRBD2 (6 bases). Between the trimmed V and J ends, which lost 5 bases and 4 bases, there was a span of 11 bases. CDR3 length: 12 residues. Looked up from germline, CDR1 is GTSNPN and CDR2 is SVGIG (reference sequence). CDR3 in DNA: TGTGCCTGGTCGCGGGGTGGAGAGACCCAGTACTTC. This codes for CAWSRGGETQYF.

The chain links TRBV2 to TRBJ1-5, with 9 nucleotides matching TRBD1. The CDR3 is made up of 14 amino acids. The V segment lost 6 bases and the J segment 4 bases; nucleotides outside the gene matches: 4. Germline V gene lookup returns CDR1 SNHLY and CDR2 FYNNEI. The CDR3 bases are TGTGCCAGCAGCACAGGGGGCAGGAATCAGCCCCAGCATTTT. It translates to CASSTGGRNQPQHF.

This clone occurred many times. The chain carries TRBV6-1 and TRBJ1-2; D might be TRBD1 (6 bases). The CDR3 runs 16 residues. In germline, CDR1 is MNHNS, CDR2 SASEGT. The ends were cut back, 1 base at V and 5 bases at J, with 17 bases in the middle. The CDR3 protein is CASSEEGRGKGYGYTF. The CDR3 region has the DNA TGTGCCAGCAGTGAAGAAGGCAGGGGAAAGGGATATGGCTACACCTTC.

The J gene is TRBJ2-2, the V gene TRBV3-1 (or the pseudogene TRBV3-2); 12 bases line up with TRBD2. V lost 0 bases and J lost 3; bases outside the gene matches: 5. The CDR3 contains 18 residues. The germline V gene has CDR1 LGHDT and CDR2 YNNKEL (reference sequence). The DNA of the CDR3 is TGTGCCAGCAGCCAAGATCTAGCGGGGGGGCCTGACACCGGGGAGCTGTTTTTT. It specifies CASSQDLAGGPDTGELFF.

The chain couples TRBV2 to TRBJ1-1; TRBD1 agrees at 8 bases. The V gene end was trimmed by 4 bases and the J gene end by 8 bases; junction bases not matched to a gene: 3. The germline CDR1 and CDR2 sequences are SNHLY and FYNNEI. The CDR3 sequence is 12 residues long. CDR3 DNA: TGTGCCAGCAGTGTACAGGGGGTAGAAGCTTTCTTT. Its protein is CASSVQGVEAFF.

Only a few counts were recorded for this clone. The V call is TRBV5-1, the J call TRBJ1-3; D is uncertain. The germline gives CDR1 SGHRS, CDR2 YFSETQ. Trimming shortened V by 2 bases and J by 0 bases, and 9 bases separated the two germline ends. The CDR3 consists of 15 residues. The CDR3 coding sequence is TGCGCCAGCAGCTTCGCATCCAGCTCTGGAAACACCATATATTTT. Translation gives CASSFASSSGNTIYF.

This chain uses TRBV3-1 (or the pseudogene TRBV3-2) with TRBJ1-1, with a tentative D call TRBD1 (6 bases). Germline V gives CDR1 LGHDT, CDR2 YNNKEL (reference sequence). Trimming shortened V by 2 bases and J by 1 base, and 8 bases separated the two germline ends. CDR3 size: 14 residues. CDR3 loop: CASSQIQGNTEAFF. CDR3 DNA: TGTGCCAGCAGCCAAATACAGGGGAACACTGAAGCTTTCTTT.

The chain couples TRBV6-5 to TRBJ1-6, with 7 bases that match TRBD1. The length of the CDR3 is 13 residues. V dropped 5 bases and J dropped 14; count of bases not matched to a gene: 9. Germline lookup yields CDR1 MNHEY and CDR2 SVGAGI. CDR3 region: CASSTRGRGTLHF. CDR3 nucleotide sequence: TGTGCCAGCAGTACTAGGGGGCGCGGCACCCTCCACTTT.

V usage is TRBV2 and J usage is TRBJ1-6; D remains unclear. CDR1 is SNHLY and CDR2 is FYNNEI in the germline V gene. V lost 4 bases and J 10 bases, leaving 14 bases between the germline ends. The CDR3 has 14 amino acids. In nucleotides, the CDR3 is TGTGCCAGCAGTGGGCAGGCAATAAAATCACCCCTCCACTTT. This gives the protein CASSGQAIKSPLHF. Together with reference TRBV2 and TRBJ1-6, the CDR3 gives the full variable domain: EPEVTQTPSHQVTQMGQEVILRCVPISNHLYFYWYRQILGQKVEFLVSFYNNEISEKSEIFDDQFSVERPDGSNFTLKIRSTKLEDSAMYFCASSGQAIKSPLHFGNGTRLTVT.

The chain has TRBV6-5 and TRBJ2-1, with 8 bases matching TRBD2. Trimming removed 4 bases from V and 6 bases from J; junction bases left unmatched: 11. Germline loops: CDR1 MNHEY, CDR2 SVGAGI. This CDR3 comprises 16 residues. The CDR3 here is CASSFRLLRGANEQFF. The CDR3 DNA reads TGTGCCAGCAGTTTCCGCTTGCTGCGGGGGGCCAATGAGCAGTTCTTC.

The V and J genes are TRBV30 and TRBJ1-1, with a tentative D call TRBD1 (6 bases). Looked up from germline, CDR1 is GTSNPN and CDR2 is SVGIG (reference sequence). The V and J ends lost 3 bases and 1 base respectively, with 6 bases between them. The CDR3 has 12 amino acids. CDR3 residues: CAWRGGNTEAFF. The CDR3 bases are TGTGCCTGGAGAGGGGGGAACACTGAAGCTTTCTTT.

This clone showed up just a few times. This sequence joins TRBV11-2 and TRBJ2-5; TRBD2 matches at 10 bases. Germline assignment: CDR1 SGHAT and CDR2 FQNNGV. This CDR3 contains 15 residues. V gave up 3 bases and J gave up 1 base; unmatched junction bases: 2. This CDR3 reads CASSLLAGVQETQYF. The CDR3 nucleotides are TGTGCCAGCAGCTTGCTAGCGGGGGTCCAAGAGACCCAGTACTTC.

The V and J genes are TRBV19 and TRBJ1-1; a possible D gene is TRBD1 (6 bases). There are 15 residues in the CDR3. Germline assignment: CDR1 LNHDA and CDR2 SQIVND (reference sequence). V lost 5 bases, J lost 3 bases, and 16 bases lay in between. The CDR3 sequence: CASSPPRGGDTEAFF. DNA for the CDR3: TGTGCCAGTAGTCCCCCCAGGGGAGGGGACACTGAAGCTTTCTTT.

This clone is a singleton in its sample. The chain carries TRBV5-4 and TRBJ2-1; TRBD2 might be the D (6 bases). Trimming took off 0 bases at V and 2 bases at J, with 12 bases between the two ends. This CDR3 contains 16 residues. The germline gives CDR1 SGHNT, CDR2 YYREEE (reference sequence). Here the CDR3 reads CASSLAGEGAYNEQFF. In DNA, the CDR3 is TGTGCCAGCAGCTTGGCGGGGGAAGGGGCCTACAATGAGCAGTTCTTC.

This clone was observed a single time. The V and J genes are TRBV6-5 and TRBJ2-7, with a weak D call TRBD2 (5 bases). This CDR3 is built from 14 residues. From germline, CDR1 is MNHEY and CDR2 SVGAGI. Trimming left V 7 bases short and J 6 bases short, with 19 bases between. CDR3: CASNVRAKAVEQYF. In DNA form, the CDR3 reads TGTGCCAGCAATGTGCGGGCCAAGGCGGTCGAGCAGTACTTC.

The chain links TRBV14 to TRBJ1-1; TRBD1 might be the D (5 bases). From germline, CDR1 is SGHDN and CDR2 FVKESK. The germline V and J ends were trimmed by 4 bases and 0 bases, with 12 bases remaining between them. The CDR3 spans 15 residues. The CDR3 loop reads CASSLLQGVNTEAFF. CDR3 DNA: TGTGCCAGCAGCCTTCTCCAGGGTGTGAACACTGAAGCTTTCTTT.

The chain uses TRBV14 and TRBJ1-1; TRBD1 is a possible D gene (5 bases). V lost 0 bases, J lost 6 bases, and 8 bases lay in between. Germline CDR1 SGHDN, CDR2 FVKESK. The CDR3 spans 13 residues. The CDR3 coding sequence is TGTGCCAGCAGCCAAGAAAGGGGATCTGAAGCTTTCTTT. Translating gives CASSQERGSEAFF.

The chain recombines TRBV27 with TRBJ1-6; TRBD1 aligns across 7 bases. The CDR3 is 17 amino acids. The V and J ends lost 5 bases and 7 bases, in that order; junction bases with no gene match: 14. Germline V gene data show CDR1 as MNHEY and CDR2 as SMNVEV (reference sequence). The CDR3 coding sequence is TGTGCCAGCAGTCCAGCCACCGGGTCGACAGGGAATTCACCCCTCCACTTT. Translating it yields CASSPATGSTGNSPLHF.

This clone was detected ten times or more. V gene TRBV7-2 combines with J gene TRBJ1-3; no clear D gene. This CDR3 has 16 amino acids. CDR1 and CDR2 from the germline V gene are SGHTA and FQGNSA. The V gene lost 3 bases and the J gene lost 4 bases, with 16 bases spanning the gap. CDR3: CASSFGPPGLGNTIYF. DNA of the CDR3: TGTGCCAGCAGCTTCGGACCCCCGGGGTTGGGAAACACCATATATTTT.

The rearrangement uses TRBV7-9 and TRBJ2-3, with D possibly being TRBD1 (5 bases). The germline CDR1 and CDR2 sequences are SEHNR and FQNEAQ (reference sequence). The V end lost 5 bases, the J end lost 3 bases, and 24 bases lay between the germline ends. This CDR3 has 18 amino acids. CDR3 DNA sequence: TGTGCCAGCAGCCCGAAAATGCGGTTAGCAGGGAAGACAGATACGCAGTATTTT. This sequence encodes CASSPKMRLAGKTDTQYF.

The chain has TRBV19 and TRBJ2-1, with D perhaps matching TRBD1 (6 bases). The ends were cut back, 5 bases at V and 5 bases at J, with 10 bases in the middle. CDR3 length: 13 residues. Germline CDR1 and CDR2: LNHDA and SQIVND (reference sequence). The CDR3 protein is CASSRTANNEQFF. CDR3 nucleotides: TGTGCCAGTAGTCGGACAGCCAACAATGAGCAGTTCTTC.